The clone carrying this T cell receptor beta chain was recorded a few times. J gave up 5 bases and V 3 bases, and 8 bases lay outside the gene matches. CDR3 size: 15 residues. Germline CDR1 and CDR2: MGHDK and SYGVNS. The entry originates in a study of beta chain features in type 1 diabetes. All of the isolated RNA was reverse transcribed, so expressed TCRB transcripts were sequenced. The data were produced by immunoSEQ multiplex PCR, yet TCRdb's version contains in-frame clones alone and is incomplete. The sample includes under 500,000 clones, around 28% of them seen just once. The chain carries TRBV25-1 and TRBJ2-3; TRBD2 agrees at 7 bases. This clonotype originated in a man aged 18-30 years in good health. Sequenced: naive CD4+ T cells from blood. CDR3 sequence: CASSDAGAVVDTQYF. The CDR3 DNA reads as TGTGCCAGCAGTGATGCGGGAGCAGTCGTAGATACGCAGTATTTT.